This T cell receptor (beta chain) was obtained from a study of blood T cell repertoires in COVID-19. About the study: The United States, Italy and Spain were the sources of the acute and convalescent COVID-19 samples.

As handled by the study authors: Counts of nucleated cells, estimated from reference gene primer amplification, were obtained. The table came from immunoSEQ multiplex PCR; TCRdb's copy has only in-frame clones and leaves some out. Clone size and V and J calls were adopted from that table, with D and trimming inferred from the DNA. The table lists 250,000 to 350,000 clones, more than 80% of them singletons, with about 3% in the top ten. This CDR3 has 15 amino acids. CDR1 is LNHDA and CDR2 is SQIVND in the germline V gene (reference sequence). V shed 4 bases and J shed 0 bases, with 9 bases lying between them.

This chain joins TRBV19 and TRBJ1-4; possibly TRBD1 for D (5 bases). This clonotype was sampled from a woman aged 25 to 39 with active or convalescent COVID-19. The sample was peripheral blood. The CDR3 protein is CASSTLTATNEKLFF. The CDR3 DNA is TGTGCCAGTAGTACCTTGACAGCAACTAATGAAAAACTGTTTTTT.